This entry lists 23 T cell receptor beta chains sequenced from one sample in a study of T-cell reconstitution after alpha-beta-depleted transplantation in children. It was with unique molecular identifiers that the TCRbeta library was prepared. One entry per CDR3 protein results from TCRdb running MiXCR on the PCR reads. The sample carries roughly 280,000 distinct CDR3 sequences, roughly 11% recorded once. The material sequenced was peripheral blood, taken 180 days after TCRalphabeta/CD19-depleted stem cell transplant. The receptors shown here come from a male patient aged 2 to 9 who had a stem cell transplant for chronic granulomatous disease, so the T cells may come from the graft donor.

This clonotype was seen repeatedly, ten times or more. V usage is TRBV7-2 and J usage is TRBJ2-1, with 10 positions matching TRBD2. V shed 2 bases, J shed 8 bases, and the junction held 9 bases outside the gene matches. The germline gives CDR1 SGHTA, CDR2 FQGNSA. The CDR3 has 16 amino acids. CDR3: CASSLRASGRGDEQFF. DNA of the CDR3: TGTGCCAGCAGCTTAAGGGCTAGCGGGAGAGGCGATGAGCAGTTCTTC.

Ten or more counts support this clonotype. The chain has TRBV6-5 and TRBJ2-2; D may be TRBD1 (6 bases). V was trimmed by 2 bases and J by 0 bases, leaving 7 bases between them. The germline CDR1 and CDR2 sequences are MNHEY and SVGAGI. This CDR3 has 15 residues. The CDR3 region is CASSYDRSNTGELFF. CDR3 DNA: TGTGCCAGCAGTTACGACAGGTCGAACACCGGGGAGCTGTTTTTT.

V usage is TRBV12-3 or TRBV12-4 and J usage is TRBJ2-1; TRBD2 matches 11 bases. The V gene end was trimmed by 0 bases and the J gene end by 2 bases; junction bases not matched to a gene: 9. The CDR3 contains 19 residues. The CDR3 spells CASSLASSTSGRTYNEQFF. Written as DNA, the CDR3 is TGTGCCAGCAGTTTAGCTTCCTCAACTAGCGGGAGAACCTACAATGAGCAGTTCTTC.

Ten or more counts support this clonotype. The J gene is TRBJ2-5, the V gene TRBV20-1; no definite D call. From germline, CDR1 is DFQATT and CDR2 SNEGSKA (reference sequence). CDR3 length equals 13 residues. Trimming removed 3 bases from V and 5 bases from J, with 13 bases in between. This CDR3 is CSASIGYRETQYF. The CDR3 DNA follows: TGCAGTGCTAGTATAGGGTATCGGGAGACCCAGTACTTC.

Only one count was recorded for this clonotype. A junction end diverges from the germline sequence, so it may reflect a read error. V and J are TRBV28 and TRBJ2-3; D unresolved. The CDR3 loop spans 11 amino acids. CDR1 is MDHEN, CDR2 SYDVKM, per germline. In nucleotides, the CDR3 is TGTGCCAGCAGTTCAGGTGATATGCAGTATTTT. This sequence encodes CASSSGDMQYF.

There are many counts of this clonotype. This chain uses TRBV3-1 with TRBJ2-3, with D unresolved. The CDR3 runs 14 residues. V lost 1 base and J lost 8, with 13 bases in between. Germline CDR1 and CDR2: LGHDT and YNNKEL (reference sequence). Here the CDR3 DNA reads TGTGCCAGCAGCCAAGGTGGACCCTGGGGTACGCAGTATTTT. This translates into CASSQGGPWGTQYF.

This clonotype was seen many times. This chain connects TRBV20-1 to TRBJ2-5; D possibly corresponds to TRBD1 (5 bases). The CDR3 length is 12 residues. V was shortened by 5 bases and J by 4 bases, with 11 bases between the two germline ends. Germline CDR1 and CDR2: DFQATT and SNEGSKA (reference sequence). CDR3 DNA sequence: TGCAGTGCTCCTTGGCAGGGAGAGACCCAGTACTTC. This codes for CSAPWQGETQYF.

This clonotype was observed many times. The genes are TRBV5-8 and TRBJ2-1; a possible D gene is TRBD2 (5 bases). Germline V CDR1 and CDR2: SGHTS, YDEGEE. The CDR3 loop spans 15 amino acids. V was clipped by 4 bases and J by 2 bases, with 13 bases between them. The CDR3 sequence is CASSRLTYPYNEQFF. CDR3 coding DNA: TGTGCCAGCAGCCGACTAACCTACCCCTACAATGAGCAGTTCTTC. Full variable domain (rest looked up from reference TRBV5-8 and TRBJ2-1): EAGVTQSPTHLIKTRGQQATLRCSPISGHTSVYWYQQALGLGLQFLLWYDEGEERNRGNFPPRFSGRQFPNYSSELNVNALELEDSALYLCASSRLTYPYNEQFFGPGTRLTVL.

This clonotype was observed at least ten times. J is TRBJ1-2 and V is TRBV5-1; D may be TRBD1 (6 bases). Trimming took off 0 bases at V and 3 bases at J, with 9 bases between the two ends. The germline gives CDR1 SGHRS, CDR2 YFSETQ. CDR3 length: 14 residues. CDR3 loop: CASSLDRADYGYTF. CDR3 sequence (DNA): TGCGCCAGCAGCTTGGACAGGGCAGACTATGGCTACACCTTC.

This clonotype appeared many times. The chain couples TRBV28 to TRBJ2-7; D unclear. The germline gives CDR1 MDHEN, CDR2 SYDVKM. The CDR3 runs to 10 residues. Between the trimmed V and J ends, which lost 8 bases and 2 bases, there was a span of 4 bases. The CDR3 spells CASGPYEQYF. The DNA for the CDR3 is TGTGCCAGCGGCCCCTACGAGCAGTACTTC. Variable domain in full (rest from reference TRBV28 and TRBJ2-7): DVKVTQSSRYLVKRTGEKVFLECVQDMDHENMFWYRQDPGLGLRLIYFSYDVKMKEKGDIPEGYSVSREKKERFSLILESASTNQTSMYLCASGPYEQYFGPGTRLTVT.

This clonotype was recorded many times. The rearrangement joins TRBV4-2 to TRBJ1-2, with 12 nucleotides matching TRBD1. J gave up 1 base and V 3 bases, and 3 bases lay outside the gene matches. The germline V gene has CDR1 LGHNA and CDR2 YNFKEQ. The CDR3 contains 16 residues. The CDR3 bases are TGTGCCAGCAGCCAGGGACAGGGGGCGAATAACTATGGCTACACCTTC. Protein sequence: CASSQGQGANNYGYTF.

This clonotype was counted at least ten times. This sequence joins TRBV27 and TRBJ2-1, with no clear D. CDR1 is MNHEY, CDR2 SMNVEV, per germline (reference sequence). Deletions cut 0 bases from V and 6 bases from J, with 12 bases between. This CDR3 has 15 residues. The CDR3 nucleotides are TGTGCCAGCAGTTTATCGGCTATTCCCCTCAATGAGCAGTTCTTC. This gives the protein CASSLSAIPLNEQFF.

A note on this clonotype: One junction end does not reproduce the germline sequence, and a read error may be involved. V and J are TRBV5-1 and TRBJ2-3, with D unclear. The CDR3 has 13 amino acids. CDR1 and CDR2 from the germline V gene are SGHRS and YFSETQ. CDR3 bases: TGCGCCAGCAGCTTGAGCAGCACAGATATGCAGTATTTT. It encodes CASSLSSTDMQYF.

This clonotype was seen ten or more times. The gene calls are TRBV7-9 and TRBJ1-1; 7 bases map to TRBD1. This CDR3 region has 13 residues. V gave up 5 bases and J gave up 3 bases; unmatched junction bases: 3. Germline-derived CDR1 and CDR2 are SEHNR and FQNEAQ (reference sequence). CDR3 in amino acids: CASSATGDTEAFF. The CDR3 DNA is TGTGCCAGCAGCGCTACAGGGGACACTGAAGCTTTCTTT.

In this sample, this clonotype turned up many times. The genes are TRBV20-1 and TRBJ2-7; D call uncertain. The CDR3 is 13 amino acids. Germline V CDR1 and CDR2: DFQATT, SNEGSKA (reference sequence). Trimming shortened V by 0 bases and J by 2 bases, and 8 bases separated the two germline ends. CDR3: CSAREFRAYEQYF. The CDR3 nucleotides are TGCAGTGCTAGAGAGTTCAGAGCCTACGAGCAGTACTTC.

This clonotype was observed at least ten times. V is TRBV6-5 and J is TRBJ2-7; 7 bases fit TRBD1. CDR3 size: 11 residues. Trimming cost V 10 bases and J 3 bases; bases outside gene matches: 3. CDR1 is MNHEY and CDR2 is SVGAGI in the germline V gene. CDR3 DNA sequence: TGTGCCACCCAGGGGGTCTACGAGCAGTACTTC. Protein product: CATQGVYEQYF.

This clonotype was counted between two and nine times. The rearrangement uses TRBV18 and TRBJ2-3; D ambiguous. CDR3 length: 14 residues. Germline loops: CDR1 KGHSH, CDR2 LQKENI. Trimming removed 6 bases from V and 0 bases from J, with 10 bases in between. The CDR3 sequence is CASSSRASTDTQYF. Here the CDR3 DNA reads TGTGCCAGCTCCTCAAGAGCGAGCACAGATACGCAGTATTTT.

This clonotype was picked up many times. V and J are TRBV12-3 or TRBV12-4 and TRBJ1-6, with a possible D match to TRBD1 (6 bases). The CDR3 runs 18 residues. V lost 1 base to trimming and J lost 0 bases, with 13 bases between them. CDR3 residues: CASSLVLQGFSYNSPLHF. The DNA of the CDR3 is TGTGCCAGCAGTTTAGTACTACAGGGTTTCTCCTATAATTCACCCCTCCACTTT.

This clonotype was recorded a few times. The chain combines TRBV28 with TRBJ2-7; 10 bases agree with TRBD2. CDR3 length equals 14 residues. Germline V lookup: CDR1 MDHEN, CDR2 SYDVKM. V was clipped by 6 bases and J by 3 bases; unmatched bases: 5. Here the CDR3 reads CASSGTSVVYEQYF. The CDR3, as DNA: TGTGCCAGCAGCGGGACTAGCGTTGTCTACGAGCAGTACTTC.

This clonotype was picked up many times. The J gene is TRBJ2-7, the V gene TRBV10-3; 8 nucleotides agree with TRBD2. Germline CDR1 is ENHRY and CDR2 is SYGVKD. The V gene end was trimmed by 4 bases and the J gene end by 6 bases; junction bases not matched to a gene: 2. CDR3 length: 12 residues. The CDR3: CAISGLAPEQYF. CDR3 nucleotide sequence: TGTGCCATCAGTGGACTAGCGCCCGAGCAGTACTTC.

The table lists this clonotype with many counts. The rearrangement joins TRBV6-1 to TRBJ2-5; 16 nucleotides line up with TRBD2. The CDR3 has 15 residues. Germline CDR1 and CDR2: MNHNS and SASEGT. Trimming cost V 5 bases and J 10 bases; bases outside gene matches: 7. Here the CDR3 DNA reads TGTGCCAGCAGTCAACCGGGACTAGCGGGAGGGGACCAGTACTTC. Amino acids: CASSQPGLAGGDQYF.

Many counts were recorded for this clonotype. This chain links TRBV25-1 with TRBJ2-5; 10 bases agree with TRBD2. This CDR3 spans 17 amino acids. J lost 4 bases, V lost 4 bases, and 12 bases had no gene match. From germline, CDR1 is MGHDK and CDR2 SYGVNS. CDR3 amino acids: CASSGPSGRESSETQYF. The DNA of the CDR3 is TGTGCCAGCAGTGGGCCCAGCGGGAGGGAGAGTTCAGAGACCCAGTACTTC.

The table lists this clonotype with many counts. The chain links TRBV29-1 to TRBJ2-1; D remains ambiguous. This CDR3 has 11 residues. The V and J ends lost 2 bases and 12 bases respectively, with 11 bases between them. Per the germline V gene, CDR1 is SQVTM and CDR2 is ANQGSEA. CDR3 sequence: CSVERAVGQFF. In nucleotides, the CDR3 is TGCAGCGTTGAAAGGGCGGTAGGGCAGTTCTTC.